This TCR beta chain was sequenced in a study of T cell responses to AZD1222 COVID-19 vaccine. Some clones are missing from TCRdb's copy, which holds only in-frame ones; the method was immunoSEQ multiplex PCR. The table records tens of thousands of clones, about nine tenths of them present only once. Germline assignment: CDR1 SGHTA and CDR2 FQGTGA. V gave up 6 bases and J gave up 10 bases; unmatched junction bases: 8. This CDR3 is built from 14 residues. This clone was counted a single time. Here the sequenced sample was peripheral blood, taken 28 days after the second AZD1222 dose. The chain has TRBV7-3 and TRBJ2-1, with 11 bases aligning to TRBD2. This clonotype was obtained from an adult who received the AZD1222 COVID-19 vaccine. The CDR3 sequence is CASSGSGRAEEQFF. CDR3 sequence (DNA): TGTGCCAGCAGTGGTAGCGGGAGGGCCGAAGAGCAGTTCTTC.